This TCR beta chain was recorded in a study of OX40 agonist ivuxolimab in advanced cancers. Study-wide context: Ivuxolimab, an agonistic anti-OX40 (CD134) antibody, was given to patients. General observations from the study: The CD4+ and CD8+ T cells in the blood had expanded clonally by week 6 at 0.1 to 3.0 mg/kg.

To note about this clone: Its target is unknown.

Here immunoSEQ multiplex PCR was the method, and the copy in TCRdb shows in-frame clones only, minus some. The table has around 62,000 clones, more than 60% seen once. Germline assignment: CDR1 WSHSY and CDR2 SAAADI. This CDR3 comprises 15 residues. V shed 3 bases and J 4 bases; nucleotides not matched to a gene: 5. The chain has TRBV10-2 and TRBJ2-1, with 8 bases lining up with TRBD2. The source of this sequence is an adult with an advanced solid tumor such as melanoma, head and neck, liver or kidney cancer. Sample: CD4+ or CD8+ T cells sorted from blood, taken in a trial of the OX40 agonist ivuxolimab. CDR3 nucleotides: TGCGCCAGCAGTGAAAGGCGGGGGGCGTACAATGAGCAGTTCTTC. Amino acid sequence: CASSERRGAYNEQFF.